Sequencing of this T cell receptor (beta chain) was carried out in a study of T cell responses to AZD1222 COVID-19 vaccine. Here immunoSEQ multiplex PCR was the method, and the copy in TCRdb shows in-frame clones only, minus some. The table records 95,000 to 100,000 clones, 88% of them present only once. This CDR3 is 15 amino acids long. Trimming shortened V by 7 bases and J by 4 bases, and 14 bases separated the two germline ends. Per germline, CDR1 LNHDA and CDR2 SQIVND (reference sequence). The chain recombines TRBV19 with TRBJ1-6; D is undetermined. This specimen was peripheral blood, taken 28 days after the second AZD1222 dose. The source is an adult who received the AZD1222 COVID-19 vaccine. The CDR3 region is CASTDPSAYNSPLHF. The CDR3 DNA reads TGTGCCAGTACCGACCCGTCCGCATATAATTCACCCCTCCACTTT. The variable domain in full, completed from reference TRBV19 and TRBJ1-6, reads DGGITQSPKYLFRKEGQNVTLSCEQNLNHDAMYWYRQDPGQGLRLIYYSQIVNDFQKGDIAEGYSVSREKKESFPLTVTSAQKNPTAFYLCASTDPSAYNSPLHFGNGTRLTVT.